The following is a TCR beta chain sequence with its context. This clonotype was picked up a small number of times. Its specific antigen is unknown. Nothing much larger sits one base from this clone, and base qualities are not available. The data derive from a study of T-cell memory formation after mild COVID-19 (dated by TCRdb to 2020 to 2023). Turning to the overall study: TCR sequence clusters from the two donors were largely donor specific. Longitudinal TCRalpha and TCRbeta repertoire sequencing tracked T-cell clones expanding and contracting after mild COVID-19 in two donors. Two young, previously healthy adult volunteers made up the cohort, one male and one female. Here is what the overall study found, with its caveats: Some responding clones were found in pre-infection memory, which suggests that pre-existing cross-reactive memory T cells took part in the SARS-CoV-2 response. Whether the second-wave clones peaking on day 37 were SARS-CoV-2 specific was not confirmed. Balanced CD4/CD8 phenotypes were observed for clones contracting from day 15 to 85, whereas a bias towards CD4+ was observed for a second wave of clones expanding from day 15 to 37. Contracting CD4+ clones were located mainly in the CM and EM memory subsets, whereas CD8+ clones were found to be enriched in EMRA. Only a couple of mild cases were covered in the study, and larger cohorts including severe cases with pre-infection samples were considered necessary.

The germline V end is reduced by 6 bases and the J end by 7 bases; junction bases left unmatched: 2. The CDR3 measures 13 amino acids from cysteine to phenylalanine. Left in the record is the CDR3 DNA by itself, 39 bases read in frame from the first base. Data came from an Illumina NovaSeq 6000. TCRalpha and TCRbeta cDNA libraries were built by 5'RACE with constant-segment primers, adding sample barcodes and unique molecular identifiers. Trizol reagent was used to extract RNA from every sample. Amplification of the libraries took two PCR steps, and the second step added a second sample barcode plus Illumina TruSeq adapters. Sequencing of libraries was performed on an Illumina NovaSeq with 2 x 150 bp paired-end reads. The authors' analysis ran thus. Reads were demultiplexed and collapsed into UMI-guided consensus sequences with migec v1.2.7. With mixcr v2.1.11, UMI consensuses were aligned to TRA and TRB V and J templates and assembled into clonotypes. Clonotypes were classified as expanded or contracted when called significant by both edgeR and NoisET, with noise models trained on biological replicates. For edgeR calls, the cutoffs were a false discovery rate-adjusted p below 0.01 and a log2 fold-change threshold of 1. PCA with hierarchical clustering of max-normalized trajectories of the 1000 most abundant clonotypes was used as exploratory dynamics analysis. Separately sequenced CD4+ and CD8+ repertoires were used to assign a CD4 or CD8 phenotype to each responding clone. TCRdb ran its own pipeline on the public reads, namely fastp trimming at Q25 and MiXCR clone calling, and kept in-frame beta chains. One record per CDR3 amino acid sequence lists the most common genes and DNA. The V and J calls follow TCRdb's processing rather than the paper's. The sample table records about 300,000 distinct CDR3 sequences; approximately 19% of these occur just once. The ten largest clonotypes hold roughly 21% of the sample.

Ficoll-Paque density gradient centrifugation was the method used to isolate PBMCs. What was sequenced was PBMCs or a T cell subset sorted from them (not recorded which). The sequence was obtained from a man aged 18 to 29 who had mild COVID-19 (a few samples of this study predate the infection). The sample titles of this study are shuffled in the database, so cell type and time point are left out; the donor was told from shared clones. The chain employs TRBV12-3 or TRBV12-4 and TRBJ1-4, with 10 junctional bases fitting TRBD1. The CDR3 reads CASRTGGGEKLFF. The sequenced DNA is TGTGCCAGCAGGACAGGGGGCGGTGAAAAACTGTTTTTT.